A single sample gave rise to the 4 T cell receptor beta chains below, sequenced in a study of a mutant IDH1 vaccine in newly diagnosed glioma. The sample's time point: week 5, during vaccination. Vaccinated patients received 300 ug of mutant IDH1 20-mer peptide per dose, with topical imiquimod. Their target antigens are unknown. Assay used: immunoSEQ multiplex PCR; TCRdb lists only in-frame clones, some missing. There are tens of thousands of clones in the sample; roughly 76% occur only once, and around 10% lies in the top ten. The starting material was PBMCs, obtained from a glioma patient whose treatment included an IDH1 peptide vaccine. These receptors were collected from a man aged 50 or older with glioma.

V usage is TRBV2 and J usage is TRBJ2-2; D might be TRBD1 or TRBD2, each matching 7 bases. V was trimmed by 9 bases and J by 6 bases, leaving 29 bases between them. The CDR3 extends over 18 amino acids. In germline, CDR1 is SNHLY, CDR2 FYNNEI. CDR3 nucleotides: TGTGCCAGGGAAGTAACGGCCACAGGGGAGGGGAGTCCCGGGGAGCTGTTTTTT. The encoded protein is CAREVTATGEGSPGELFF.

The count of this clone is one. CDR3 DNA sequence: TGTGCCAGCTCACCCTCAGCGGGGGGTAGGGAGACCCAGTACTTC. Protein: CASSPSAGGRETQYF. The chain recombines TRBV18 with TRBJ2-5, with TRBD2 matching over 9 bases. The germline gives CDR1 KGHSH, CDR2 LQKENI. This CDR3 is built from 15 residues. V was clipped by 3 bases and J by 5 bases; unmatched bases: 7.

This chain uses TRBV19 with TRBJ2-3; possible D gene TRBD1, 5 bases. V was pared by 7 bases and J by 1 base, with 15 bases between. Germline V CDR1 and CDR2: LNHDA, SQIVND (reference sequence). This CDR3 is 15 amino acids long. The CDR3 loop reads CASTPLQGGTDTQYF. DNA for the CDR3: TGTGCCAGTACCCCGCTCCAGGGTGGCACAGATACGCAGTATTTT.

The chain carries TRBV19 and TRBJ1-4, with 8 bases fitting TRBD1. With 6 bases clipped from V and 15 bases from J, the junction kept 9 bases outside the gene matches. This CDR3 contains 12 residues. CDR1 LNHDA and CDR2 SQIVND come from the germline V gene (reference sequence). CDR3 bases: TGTGCCAGTAGGCAAACCAGGGGGCCTATGTTTTTT. Translated: CASRQTRGPMFF.